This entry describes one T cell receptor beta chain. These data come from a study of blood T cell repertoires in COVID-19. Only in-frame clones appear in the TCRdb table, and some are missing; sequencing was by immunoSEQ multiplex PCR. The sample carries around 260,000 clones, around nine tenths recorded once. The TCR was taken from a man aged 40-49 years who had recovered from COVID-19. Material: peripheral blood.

CDR3 DNA: TGTGCCAGCTCACCATTCATCGGGAACACCGGGGAGCTGTTTTTT. Its protein product is CASSPFIGNTGELFF. This rearrangement joins TRBV18 to TRBJ2-2; D ambiguous. From germline, CDR1 is KGHSH and CDR2 LQKENI. The V gene lost 2 bases and the J gene lost 1 base, with 8 bases spanning the gap. The CDR3 consists of 15 residues. The whole variable domain, filled in from reference TRBV18 and TRBJ2-2, reads NAGVMQNPRHLVRRRGQEARLRCSPMKGHSHVYWYRQLPEEGLKFMVYLQKENIIDESGMPKERFSAEFPKEGPSILRIQQVVRGDSAAYFCASSPFIGNTGELFFGEGSRLTVL.